This T cell receptor beta chain derives from a study of beta chain features in type 1 diabetes. General study points: Comparison showed that naive, central memory and Treg TCRB repertoires appeared more similar among patients than among healthy donors. Moderately but significantly shorter TCRB CDR3s were found in Type 1 diabetes patients in all four CD4+ subsets.

On this clone itself: Its matching antigen is unknown.

The whole isolated RNA underwent reverse transcription, so sequencing captured expressed TCRB transcripts. The average output of naive, central memory and regulatory T cell samples was approximately 3.8 million reads. Produced via immunoSEQ multiplex PCR; TCRdb's table is partial and in-frame only. The sample records over 600,000 clones, under 15% being singletons. Sample: naive CD4+ T cells from blood. This TCR was recovered from a man under 40 with type 1 diabetes.

DNA for the CDR3: TGTGCCAGCAGCTTTTTCGGACAGGGGGGCGAGCAGTACTTC. This encodes CASSFFGQGGEQYF. The chain combines TRBV7-6 with TRBJ2-7; 10 bases match TRBD1. The V and J ends lost 3 bases and 6 bases, in that order; junction bases with no gene match: 5. The CDR3 is 14 residues long. Looked up from germline, CDR1 is SGHVS and CDR2 is FNYEAQ.